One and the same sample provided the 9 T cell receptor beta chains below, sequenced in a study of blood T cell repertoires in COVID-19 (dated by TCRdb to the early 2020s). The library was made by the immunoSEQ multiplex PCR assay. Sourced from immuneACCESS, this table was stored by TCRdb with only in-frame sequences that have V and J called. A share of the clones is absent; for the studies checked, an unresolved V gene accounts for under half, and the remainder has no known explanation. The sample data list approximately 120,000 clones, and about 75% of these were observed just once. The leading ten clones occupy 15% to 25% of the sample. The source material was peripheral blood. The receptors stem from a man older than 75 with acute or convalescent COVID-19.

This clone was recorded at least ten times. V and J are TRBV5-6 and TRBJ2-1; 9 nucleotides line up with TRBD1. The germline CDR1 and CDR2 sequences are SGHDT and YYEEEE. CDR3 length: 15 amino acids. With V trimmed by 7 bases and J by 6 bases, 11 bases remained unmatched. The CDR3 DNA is TGTGCCAGCGCTAAACCCCGGGACAGGGTCAATGAGCAGTTCTTC. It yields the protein CASAKPRDRVNEQFF.

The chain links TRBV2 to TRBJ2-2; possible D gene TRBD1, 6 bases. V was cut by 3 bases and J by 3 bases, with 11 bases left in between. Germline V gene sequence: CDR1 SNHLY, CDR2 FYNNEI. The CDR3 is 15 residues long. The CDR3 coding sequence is TGTGCCAGCAGTGAGGTTTACAGGGACACCGGGGAGCTGTTTTTT. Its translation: CASSEVYRDTGELFF.

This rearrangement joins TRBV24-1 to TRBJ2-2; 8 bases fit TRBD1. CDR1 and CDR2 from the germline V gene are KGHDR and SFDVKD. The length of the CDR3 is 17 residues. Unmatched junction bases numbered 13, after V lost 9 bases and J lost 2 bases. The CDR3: CATALGTGPPNTGELFF. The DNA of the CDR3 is TGTGCCACCGCCCTCGGGACAGGACCTCCCAACACCGGGGAGCTGTTTTTT.

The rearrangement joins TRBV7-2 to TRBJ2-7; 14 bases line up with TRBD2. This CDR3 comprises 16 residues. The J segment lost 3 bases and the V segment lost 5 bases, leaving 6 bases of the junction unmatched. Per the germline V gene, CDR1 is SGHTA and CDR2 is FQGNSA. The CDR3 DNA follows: TGTGCCAGCAGCGAGACTAGCGGGGGGGCCGGCTACGAGCAGTACTTC. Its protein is CASSETSGGAGYEQYF.

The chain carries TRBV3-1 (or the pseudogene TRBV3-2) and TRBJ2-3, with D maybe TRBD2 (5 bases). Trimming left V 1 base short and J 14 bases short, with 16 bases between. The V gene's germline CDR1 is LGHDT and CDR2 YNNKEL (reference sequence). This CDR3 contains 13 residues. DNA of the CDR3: TGTGCCAGCAGCCAAGGGATCCGGGGTACCCGGTATTTT. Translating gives CASSQGIRGTRYF.

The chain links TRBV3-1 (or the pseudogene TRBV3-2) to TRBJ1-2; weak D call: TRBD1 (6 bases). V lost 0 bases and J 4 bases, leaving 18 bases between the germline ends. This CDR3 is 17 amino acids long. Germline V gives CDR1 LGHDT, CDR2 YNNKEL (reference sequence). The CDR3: CASSQDLGTRQAYGYTF. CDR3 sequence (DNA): TGTGCCAGCAGCCAAGATCTTGGGACAAGGCAAGCCTATGGCTACACCTTC.

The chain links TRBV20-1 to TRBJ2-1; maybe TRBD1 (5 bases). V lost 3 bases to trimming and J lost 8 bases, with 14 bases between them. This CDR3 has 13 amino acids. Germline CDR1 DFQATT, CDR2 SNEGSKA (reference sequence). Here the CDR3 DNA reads TGCAGTGCTAGTAGGGGTTTTGGGTATGAGCAGTTCTTC. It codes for CSASRGFGYEQFF.

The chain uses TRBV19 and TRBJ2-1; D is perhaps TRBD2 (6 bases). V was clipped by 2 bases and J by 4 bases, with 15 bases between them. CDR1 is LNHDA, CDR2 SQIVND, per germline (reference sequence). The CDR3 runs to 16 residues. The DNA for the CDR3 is TGTGCCAGTAGTATATGGGCGGGGTCCGTATACAATGAGCAGTTCTTC. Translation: CASSIWAGSVYNEQFF.

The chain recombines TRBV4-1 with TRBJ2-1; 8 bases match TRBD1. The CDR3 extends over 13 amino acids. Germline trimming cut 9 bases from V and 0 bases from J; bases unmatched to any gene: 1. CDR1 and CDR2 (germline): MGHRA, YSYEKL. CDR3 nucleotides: TGCGCCAGTCAGGGGGCCTCCTACAATGAGCAGTTCTTC. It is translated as CASQGASYNEQFF.